This T cell receptor (beta chain) was retrieved from a study of breast tumors, draining lymph nodes, adjacent tissues. Study findings and constraints: The lymph node origin of tumor T cells was framed as consistent with a hypothesis, not demonstrated. Tumor repertoires ranked between lymph nodes and nontumor tissue in diversity, with V and J gene preferences.

A single record per CDR3 protein comes from TCRdb applying MiXCR to the multiplex PCR reads. This table holds 150,000 to 200,000 distinct CDR3 sequences, approximately 33% found once. Notes on this clonotype: The antigen is unknown.

The lymph nodes were axillary draining lymph nodes from breast cancer patients. The CDR3 loop spans 16 amino acids. Per the germline V gene, CDR1 is SGHNT and CDR2 is YYREEE (reference sequence). Unmatched junction bases numbered 13, after V lost 4 bases and J lost 7 bases. The source material was axillary lymph node tissue. The clonotype originates from a female donor with breast cancer. Some clones in this sample may be carry-over from other donors' samples. The rearrangement uses TRBV5-4 and TRBJ2-2; 7 nucleotides align to TRBD2. The CDR3 DNA sequence: TGTGCCAGCAGCCCCAGCCCATGGAGGACTAGCGGGGAGCTGTTTTTT. This translates into CASSPSPWRTSGELFF.